The next 5 T cell receptor beta chains were all read from a single sample in a study of shared clonotypes between healthy human individuals. Generated by immunoSEQ multiplex PCR, the TCRdb table keeps only in-frame clones and is missing some. The top ten hold approximately 0.32% of the sample, which has about 380,000 clones, 96% seen once. The sequenced sample consisted of memory CD8+ T cells sorted from blood. The sample's subset: CD45RO+ cells pooled with CCR7-negative TemRA cells. Receptor source: a man aged 30-40 years in good health.

The V call is TRBV19, the J call TRBJ2-1, with 13 bases matching TRBD2. Trimming removed 6 bases from V and 2 bases from J; junction bases left unmatched: 7. The germline CDR1 and CDR2 sequences are LNHDA and SQIVND (reference sequence). The length of the CDR3 is 17 residues. In DNA form, the CDR3 reads TGTGCCAGTAGGACCCAACTAGCGGGAGGGCCCTACAATGAGCAGTTCTTC. Translation gives CASRTQLAGGPYNEQFF.

The chain couples TRBV5-8 to TRBJ2-5; either TRBD1 or TRBD2 may fit D (5 bases each). Germline loops: CDR1 SGHTS, CDR2 YDEGEE. V gave up 4 bases and J gave up 7 bases, with 20 bases separating them. This CDR3 has 15 amino acids. The CDR3 reads CASSRQSTGGGTQYF. In DNA, the CDR3 is TGTGCCAGCAGCCGCCAATCAACGGGTGGGGGGACCCAGTACTTC.

The chain carries TRBV2 and TRBJ2-7; 8 bases fit TRBD1. The junction had 9 bases not matched to a gene; V was cut back by 9 bases and J by 2 bases. CDR1 SNHLY and CDR2 FYNNEI come from the germline V gene. This CDR3 contains 14 residues. DNA for the CDR3: TGTGCCAGTCAGGGGGCTAGTCGCGCCTACGAGCAGTACTTC. Residues: CASQGASRAYEQYF.

The V call is TRBV9, the J call TRBJ1-4; no clear D gene. The CDR3 is made up of 15 amino acids. Trimming stripped 3 bases from V and 1 base from J, with 10 bases between. CDR1 SGDLS and CDR2 YYNGEE come from the germline V gene. The CDR3 here is CASSAREGTNEKLFF. CDR3 bases: TGTGCCAGCAGCGCGAGGGAGGGAACTAATGAAAAACTGTTTTTT.

V is TRBV30 and J is TRBJ2-6; D unresolved. Trimming pared 5 bases from V and 2 bases from J, leaving 7 bases between. The CDR3 extends over 13 amino acids. Germline CDR1 is GTSNPN and CDR2 is SVGIG (reference sequence). The CDR3 region is CAWRVPGANVLTF. The CDR3 nucleotides read TGTGCCTGGCGAGTACCTGGGGCCAACGTCCTGACTTTC. The whole variable domain, filled in from reference TRBV30 and TRBJ2-6, reads SQTIHQWPATLVQPVGSPLSLECTVEGTSNPNLYWYRQAAGRGLQLLFYSVGIGQISSEVPQNLSASRPQDRQFILSSKKLLLSDSGFYLCAWRVPGANVLTFGAGSRLTVL.